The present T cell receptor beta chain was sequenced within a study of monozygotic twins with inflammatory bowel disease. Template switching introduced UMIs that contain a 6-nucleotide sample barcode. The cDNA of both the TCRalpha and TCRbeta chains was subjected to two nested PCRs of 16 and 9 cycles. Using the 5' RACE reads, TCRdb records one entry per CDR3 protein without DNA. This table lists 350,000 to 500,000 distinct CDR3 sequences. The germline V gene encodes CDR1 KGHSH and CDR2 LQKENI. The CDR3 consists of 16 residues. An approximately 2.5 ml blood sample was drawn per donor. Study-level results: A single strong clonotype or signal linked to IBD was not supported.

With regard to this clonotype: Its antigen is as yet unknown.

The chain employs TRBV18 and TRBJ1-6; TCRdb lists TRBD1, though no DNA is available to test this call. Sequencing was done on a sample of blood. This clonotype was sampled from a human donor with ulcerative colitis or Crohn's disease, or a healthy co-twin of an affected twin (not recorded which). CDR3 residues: CASSPTEPQGSSPLHF.